The clone carrying this T cell receptor (beta chain) was picked up a small number of times. These data belong to a study of T cell responses to AZD1222 COVID-19 vaccine. Clones were read by immunoSEQ multiplex PCR, and TCRdb kept only the in-frame ones, dropping some. The sample comprises over 100,000 clones, around 81% of which are singletons, and 9.4% rests with the top ten. The CDR3 runs to 13 residues. V was pared by 6 bases and J by 1 base, with 9 bases between. This clonotype was obtained from an adult in good health. The source material was peripheral blood, sampled on day 0 of AZD1222 vaccination. The chain uses TRBV12-3 or TRBV12-4 and TRBJ1-1; D not resolved. DNA for the CDR3: TGTGCCAGCAGACCTCCGGCGAACACTGAAGCTTTCTTT. This gives the protein CASRPPANTEAFF.